A single sample gave rise to the 4 T cell receptor beta chains below, sequenced in a study of identical twins. Each CDR3 protein is one row after TCRdb ran MiXCR on the 5' RACE reads. The profile covers 18,000 or so distinct CDR3 sequences, with 69% appearing a single time and under 6% taken by the ten largest. The specimen was memory (CD45RO+) T cells sorted from blood. Receptors were obtained from a woman between 18 and 30 years old in good health. This table probably holds off-target reads from a library built for another chain.

This chain links TRBV5-4 with TRBJ1-1; 8 nucleotides agree with TRBD1. V shed 2 bases and J 1 base; nucleotides not matched to a gene: 1. Germline V CDR1 and CDR2: SGHNT, YYREEE (reference sequence). The CDR3 has 14 residues. CDR3 sequence: CASSFGQGNTEAFF. The CDR3 nucleotides read TGTGCCAGCAGCTTCGGACAGGGGAACACTGAAGCTTTCTTT.

The chain has TRBV5-1 and TRBJ2-3; 8 nucleotides align to TRBD2. CDR1 and CDR2 from the germline V gene are SGHRS and YFSETQ. The CDR3 extends over 17 amino acids. With 3 bases clipped from V and 2 bases from J, the junction kept 11 bases outside the gene matches. CDR3 region: CASSWGVSGGNTDTQYF. The CDR3 DNA reads TGCGCCAGCAGCTGGGGCGTAAGCGGGGGAAACACAGATACGCAGTATTTT.

The chain recombines TRBV2 with TRBJ2-1, with a weak D call TRBD2 (6 bases). The CDR3 runs 12 residues. In germline, CDR1 is SNHLY, CDR2 FYNNEI. The V gene lost 4 bases and the J gene lost 7 bases, with 8 bases spanning the gap. The CDR3 reads CASSGDFNEQFF. The DNA for the CDR3 is TGTGCCAGCAGTGGGGACTTTAATGAGCAGTTCTTC. Drawing the rest from reference TRBV2 and TRBJ2-1, the complete variable domain is EPEVTQTPSHQVTQMGQEVILRCVPISNHLYFYWYRQILGQKVEFLVSFYNNEISEKSEIFDDQFSVERPDGSNFTLKIRSTKLEDSAMYFCASSGDFNEQFFGPGTRLTVL.

V usage is TRBV18 and J usage is TRBJ2-7; tentative D call: TRBD2 (6 bases). The germline gives CDR1 KGHSH, CDR2 LQKENI. CDR3 length equals 17 residues. V gave up 3 bases and J gave up 1 base, with 19 bases separating them. The CDR3 DNA reads TGTGCCAGCTCACCCGGGGCGGGACCTCCCCTTTCCTACGAGCAGTACTTC. Its protein is CASSPGAGPPLSYEQYF.